The clone carrying this T cell receptor beta chain was seen a few times. Antigen specificity is unknown. Germline V gives CDR1 SGHTA, CDR2 FQGTGA. The CDR3 runs 13 residues. V was clipped by 4 bases and J by 7 bases, with 11 bases between them. This sample was included in a study of OX40 agonist ivuxolimab in advanced cancers. Profiling relied on immunoSEQ multiplex PCR, and the TCRdb table lists in-frame clones only, not all of them. Here the sample spans about 18,000 clones, over 70% being singletons. Study-wide results and caveats: Part of the nonresponder group also had normalized T-cell clonal expansion that was low. More expanded clones were seen, on average, in CD8+ T cells than in CD4+.

This specimen was CD4+ or CD8+ T cells sorted from blood, taken in a trial of the OX40 agonist ivuxolimab. The source is an adult with an advanced solid tumor such as melanoma, head and neck, liver or kidney cancer. The V call is TRBV7-3, the J call TRBJ1-5, with D maybe TRBD1 (6 bases). The CDR3 loop reads CASSSAGVQPQHF. The CDR3 DNA sequence: TGTGCCAGCAGCTCCGCAGGGGTCCAGCCCCAGCATTTT.